The next 27 T cell receptor beta chains were all read from a single sample in a study of cytomegalovirus exposure and HLA in healthy donors. The PCR was carried out with 60 Vbeta primers and 13 Jbeta primers. The method was immunoSEQ multiplex PCR; TCRdb's version includes in-frame clones alone and lacks a portion of them. The data show roughly 140,000 clones, roughly 83% seen once. The sequencing input was PBMCs. The receptors originated from a human donor in good health.

About this clone: The sample holds other DNA sequences that translate to the same CDR3. The rearrangement uses TRBV7-2 and TRBJ2-5; 10 nucleotides line up with TRBD2. The ends lost 3 bases at V and 5 bases at J; junction bases unmatched: 6. Germline lookup yields CDR1 SGHTA and CDR2 FQGNSA. CDR3 size: 15 residues. The CDR3 here is CASSFVAGGKETQYF. CDR3 DNA sequence: TGTGCCAGCAGCTTCGTAGCGGGAGGAAAGGAGACCCAGTACTTC.

This clone has a handful of counts. The chain recombines TRBV2 with TRBJ1-5; D is perhaps TRBD1 (5 bases). Trimming cost V 8 bases and J 1 base, with 21 bases left between them. CDR3 length: 17 amino acids. Looked up from germline, CDR1 is SNHLY and CDR2 is FYNNEI. Written as DNA, the CDR3 is TGTGCCAGCGCGTGGGGCATCGGGGAGGTGAGCAATCAGCCCCAGCATTTT. This gives the protein CASAWGIGEVSNQPQHF.

This chain joins TRBV5-1 and TRBJ2-7; D is possibly TRBD1 (6 bases). The CDR3 has 14 amino acids. In germline, CDR1 is SGHRS, CDR2 YFSETQ. V lost 3 bases and J 0 bases, leaving 10 bases between the germline ends. CDR3 nucleotide sequence: TGCGCCAGCAGCTCAGACAGGAACTCCTACGAGCAGTACTTC. Encoded protein: CASSSDRNSYEQYF.

This chain connects TRBV29-1 to TRBJ1-1; TRBD1 might be the D (6 bases). The V and J ends lost 1 base and 1 base respectively, with 7 bases between them. CDR1 and CDR2 (germline): SQVTM, ANQGSEA. This CDR3 contains 13 residues. The CDR3 spells CSVEATGNTEAFF. The CDR3 DNA reads as TGCAGCGTTGAAGCGACAGGGAACACTGAAGCTTTCTTT.

This chain joins TRBV7-8 and TRBJ2-7; 13 nucleotides align to TRBD2. Germline V lookup: CDR1 SGHVS, CDR2 FQNEAQ. The CDR3 spans 16 residues. V lost 2 bases, J lost 2 bases, and 3 bases stayed unmatched. In DNA form, the CDR3 reads TGTGCCAGCAGCTTAAGGACTAGCGGGAGACCCTACGAGCAGTACTTC. It encodes CASSLRTSGRPYEQYF.

The chain is built from TRBV7-6 and TRBJ2-2; TRBD2 aligns across 8 bases. Trimming took 4 bases from V and 10 from J; bases not matched to a gene: 20. Germline V gene lookup returns CDR1 SGHVS and CDR2 FNYEAQ. The CDR3 covers 18 residues. In DNA form, the CDR3 reads TGTGCCAGCAGCTCGCTCTCACACAGCGGGAGCGTGTTCGAGGAGCTGTTTTTT. This sequence encodes CASSSLSHSGSVFEELFF. Using reference TRBV7-6 and TRBJ2-2 for the parts outside the CDR3, the full variable domain is GAGVSQSPRYKVTKRGQDVALRCDPISGHVSLYWYRQALGQGPEFLTYFNYEAQQDKSGLPNDRFSAERPEGSISTLTIQRTEQRDSAMYRCASSSLSHSGSVFEELFFGEGSRLTVL.

The J gene is TRBJ1-5, the V gene TRBV27; no firm D call. The CDR3 has 12 amino acids. Germline V CDR1 and CDR2: MNHEY, SMNVEV (reference sequence). The ends were cut back, 3 bases at V and 5 bases at J, with 5 bases in the middle. Written as DNA, the CDR3 is TGTGCCAGCAGTTTCGCGGATCAGCCCCAGCATTTT. It is translated as CASSFADQPQHF.

The chain combines TRBV18 with TRBJ1-1; a possible D gene is TRBD1 (5 bases). CDR1 is KGHSH and CDR2 is LQKENI in the germline V gene. This CDR3 contains 16 residues. V lost 8 bases, J lost 0 bases, and 19 bases lay in between. CDR3 protein: CASQSTGGGMNTEAFF. The CDR3 DNA is TGTGCCAGCCAATCAACGGGGGGGGGTATGAACACTGAAGCTTTCTTT.

This chain connects TRBV6-1 to TRBJ2-7, with D possibly being TRBD2 (5 bases). Trimming removed 1 base at V and 7 bases at J, with 14 bases between. The CDR3 is 14 residues long. Germline CDR1 reads MNHNS; CDR2 reads SASEGT. CDR3 bases: TGTGCCAGCAGTGAAGAAGACCGAACGGGGGAGCAGTACTTC. The encoded protein is CASSEEDRTGEQYF.

This chain links TRBV6-1 with TRBJ1-5, with 10 positions matching TRBD1. In germline, CDR1 is MNHNS, CDR2 SASEGT. V shed 4 bases, J shed 5 bases, and the junction held 5 bases outside the gene matches. This CDR3 is built from 15 residues. This CDR3 reads CASSVRQGAHQPQHF. CDR3 nucleotides: TGTGCCAGCAGTGTACGACAGGGGGCTCATCAGCCCCAGCATTTT.

The chain joins TRBV7-9 to TRBJ2-5, with TRBD2 matching over 10 bases. Trimming removed 0 bases from V and 1 base from J; junction bases left unmatched: 5. Per germline, CDR1 SEHNR and CDR2 FQNEAQ (reference sequence). The CDR3 covers 17 residues. The CDR3 reads CASSLALTSGSQETQYF. In nucleotides, the CDR3 is TGTGCCAGCAGCTTAGCGTTGACTAGCGGGTCCCAAGAGACCCAGTACTTC.

The CDR3 coding sequence is TGTGCCAGCAGTGGTAGTGCAACTAATGAAAAACTGTTTTTT. Amino acids: CASSGSATNEKLFF. The J gene is TRBJ1-4, the V gene TRBV28, with D unresolved. V dropped 5 bases and J dropped 0 bases, with 7 bases sitting between them. This CDR3 spans 14 amino acids. Germline assignment: CDR1 MDHEN and CDR2 SYDVKM.

V is TRBV5-1 and J is TRBJ2-7, with D possibly being TRBD2 (6 bases). The CDR3 totals 20 residues. V lost 1 base and J 3 bases, leaving 29 bases between the germline ends. Germline V lookup: CDR1 SGHRS, CDR2 YFSETQ. CDR3 sequence reads: CASSLFPPSGWSRRVYEQYF. The CDR3 DNA reads as TGCGCCAGCAGCTTGTTCCCGCCCAGCGGGTGGTCCCGACGGGTCTACGAGCAGTACTTC.

This chain connects TRBV5-6 to TRBJ2-2; D is possibly TRBD2 (5 bases). Germline V gives CDR1 SGHDT, CDR2 YYEEEE. The CDR3 covers 16 residues. V was pared by 1 base and J by 3 bases, with 13 bases between. The CDR3 DNA is TGTGCCAGCAGCTTGACTAGTTTTGCGCACACCGGGGAGCTGTTTTTT. As protein: CASSLTSFAHTGELFF.

In this sample, this clone turned up a few times. CDR3 sequence reads: CASTGTHSYNEQFF. The CDR3 DNA is TGTGCCAGCACAGGGACACACTCCTACAATGAGCAGTTCTTC. This chain joins TRBV28 and TRBJ2-1, with a tentative D call TRBD1 (6 bases). From germline, CDR1 is MDHEN and CDR2 SYDVKM. The CDR3 has 14 amino acids. Trimming removed 7 bases at V and 0 bases at J, with 10 bases between.

CDR3 nucleotides: TGTGCCAGCAGTTTCCGACAGCAAGGCTCCTATAATTCACCCCTCCACTTT. Its protein is CASSFRQQGSYNSPLHF. V and J are TRBV27 and TRBJ1-6; tentatively, D is TRBD1 (5 bases). Trimming stripped 3 bases from V and 0 bases from J, with 12 bases between. CDR3 size: 17 residues. Per the germline V gene, CDR1 is MNHEY and CDR2 is SMNVEV (reference sequence).

In nucleotides, the CDR3 is TGTGCCAGCGGCCGGGAAGGGACGGGACTGAGCCAAGAGACCCAGTACTTC. Amino acids: CASGREGTGLSQETQYF. The chain couples TRBV4-2 to TRBJ2-5, with D perhaps TRBD2 (6 bases). The CDR3 runs to 17 residues. The V and J ends lost 8 bases and 1 base respectively, with 23 bases between them. The germline V gene has CDR1 LGHNA and CDR2 YNFKEQ.

The CDR3, as DNA: TGTGCCAGCAGTGGGACAGCGCTCTCTCAGCCCCAGCATTTT. Amino acids: CASSGTALSQPQHF. The chain links TRBV6-1 to TRBJ1-5; D perhaps matches TRBD1 (6 bases). Germline CDR1 MNHNS, CDR2 SASEGT. There are 14 residues in the CDR3. V lost 4 bases and J lost 6, with 13 bases in between.

V and J are TRBV9 and TRBJ2-7; 12 nucleotides match TRBD1. J lost 4 bases, V lost 3 bases, and 2 bases had no gene match. The CDR3 is 14 amino acids. The germline V gene has CDR1 SGDLS and CDR2 YYNGEE. The CDR3 DNA sequence: TGTGCCAGCAGCGGGGACAGGGGGCCTTACGAGCAGTACTTC. Residues: CASSGDRGPYEQYF.

This clone was seen a handful of times. The rearrangement joins TRBV7-9 to TRBJ2-5; 10 bases match TRBD2. V lost 2 bases to trimming and J lost 4 bases; unmatched junction nucleotides: 4. Germline V lookup: CDR1 SEHNR, CDR2 FQNEAQ (reference sequence). The CDR3 has 15 residues. This CDR3 reads CASSLSGGAGETQYF. The CDR3, as DNA: TGTGCCAGCAGCTTAAGCGGGGGGGCCGGAGAGACCCAGTACTTC.

The chain is built from TRBV9 and TRBJ2-7, with D tentatively TRBD2 (5 bases). Germline-derived CDR1 and CDR2 are SGDLS and YYNGEE. V was trimmed by 0 bases and J by 2 bases, leaving 12 bases between them. The CDR3 extends over 15 amino acids. The CDR3: CASSVGWENTYEQYF. The CDR3 region has the DNA TGTGCCAGCAGCGTAGGGTGGGAGAACACCTACGAGCAGTACTTC.

The chain employs TRBV4-2 and TRBJ2-2; TRBD1 matches 9 bases. In germline, CDR1 is LGHNA, CDR2 YNFKEQ. V trimming: 2 bases; J trimming: 3 bases; junction bases outside the gene matches: 7. The CDR3 loop spans 17 amino acids. The CDR3: CASSQRGTGWDTGELFF. The CDR3 DNA is TGTGCCAGCAGCCAAAGGGGGACAGGGTGGGACACCGGGGAGCTGTTTTTT.

The chain has TRBV7-2 and TRBJ1-4; 10 positions agree with TRBD1. The germline CDR1 and CDR2 sequences are SGHTA and FQGNSA. The ends lost 1 base at V and 7 bases at J; junction bases unmatched: 9. The CDR3 extends over 17 amino acids. DNA for the CDR3: TGTGCCAGCAGCTTAGGATCGGCAGGGACAGGGGTTGAAAAACTGTTTTTT. This gives the protein CASSLGSAGTGVEKLFF.

The rearrangement links TRBV5-6 to TRBJ1-4; D gene unclear. From germline, CDR1 is SGHDT and CDR2 YYEEEE. The germline V and J ends were trimmed by 0 bases and 4 bases, with 7 bases remaining between them. CDR3 length: 14 amino acids. The chain's CDR3 is CASSLDQVNEKLFF. The CDR3 DNA is TGTGCCAGCAGCTTGGACCAGGTTAATGAAAAACTGTTTTTT. Filled out from reference TRBV5-6 and TRBJ1-4, the complete variable domain reads DAGVTQSPTHLIKTRGQQVTLRCSPKSGHDTVSWYQQALGQGPQFIFQYYEEEERQRGNFPDRFSGHQFPNYSSELNVNALLLGDSALYLCASSLDQVNEKLFFGSGTQLSVL.

In its sample, this clone was seen once. The chain links TRBV19 to TRBJ2-3; the D gene is possibly TRBD2 (6 bases). With 4 bases removed from V and 4 bases from J, the gap between germline ends came to 12 bases. Looked up from germline, CDR1 is LNHDA and CDR2 is SQIVND (reference sequence). This CDR3 contains 14 residues. The CDR3 DNA is TGTGCCAGTAGTAATGGAGGGGCTGCAGATACGCAGTATTTT. Translation gives CASSNGGAADTQYF.

This clone was counted between two and nine times. The V gene is TRBV2, the J gene TRBJ2-1; D is perhaps TRBD1 (5 bases). Germline V gene lookup returns CDR1 SNHLY and CDR2 FYNNEI. Trimming stripped 7 bases from V and 4 bases from J, with 14 bases between. This CDR3 is built from 14 residues. CDR3 bases: TGTGCCAGCACCTCAAGGGGCAGATACAATGAGCAGTTCTTC. It codes for CASTSRGRYNEQFF. Full variable domain (missing parts from reference TRBV2 and TRBJ2-1): EPEVTQTPSHQVTQMGQEVILRCVPISNHLYFYWYRQILGQKVEFLVSFYNNEISEKSEIFDDQFSVERPDGSNFTLKIRSTKLEDSAMYFCASTSRGRYNEQFFGPGTRLTVL.

CDR3 nucleotide sequence: TGCAGCGTAAGGGAGGAGACCCAGTACTTC. Amino acids: CSVREETQYF. The chain employs TRBV29-1 and TRBJ2-5; a possible D gene is TRBD2 (5 bases). The CDR3 contains 10 residues. Trimming pared 6 bases from V and 5 bases from J, leaving 7 bases between. From germline, CDR1 is SQVTM and CDR2 ANQGSEA.